Given below is one TCR beta chain in context. The source of the sample is a study of blood T cell repertoires in COVID-19. V dropped 4 bases and J dropped 9 bases, with 22 bases sitting between them. CDR1 and CDR2 (germline): LGHDT, YNNKEL (reference sequence). CDR3 length equals 15 residues. Profiling relied on immunoSEQ multiplex PCR, and the TCRdb table lists in-frame clones only, not all of them. This sample yields roughly 140,000 clones, of which 84% are seen a single time; about 8.9% belongs to the top ten. Sequencing input: peripheral blood. The chain uses TRBV3-1 (or the pseudogene TRBV3-2) and TRBJ2-7; maybe TRBD2 (5 bases). This sequence was found in a woman aged 45 to 65 with acute or convalescent COVID-19. In DNA, the CDR3 is TGTGCCAGCAGCCCCGGAGCAGACTCCGGTGGAGGGCAGTACTTC. Its translation is CASSPGADSGGGQYF.